The subject of this entry is one T cell receptor (beta chain). Its binding antigen is unknown. No base qualities exist here, and no much larger clone lies one base off it. A second Seattle source provided samples from volunteer blood donors who had recovered from COVID-19. The collaborating institutions used their own protocols to collect whole blood in K2EDTA tubes. For TCRbeta analysis, collaborators shipped samples as frozen whole blood, isolated PBMCs, or DNA extracted from either of those sample types. TCRbeta CDR3 regions were amplified from genomic DNA by means of the immunoSEQ Assay, a bias-controlled multiplex PCR. Regarding the original processing steps: Nucleated cell counts per sample were estimated from amplification of reference gene primers within the assay. To quantify the absolute abundance of each unique TCRbeta CDR3 rearrangement, sequence reads were collapsed and filtered. For each sample, productive Simpson clonality was calculated as the square root of Simpson's diversity index over productive rearrangements. In TCRdb, the immuneACCESS table is reduced to in-frame sequences with V and J assigned. These tables do not hold every clone; where another copy was compared, an unresolved V gene accounts for under half, and the others remain unexplained. The V and J calls and clone size were taken over from that table, and D and trimming were inferred from the DNA. For this sample there are 200,000 to 250,000 clones; approximately 84% appear just once. Over 3% of the sample is in the top ten clones.

The data are from a study of blood T cell repertoires in COVID-19 (dated by TCRdb to about 2020). Context from the whole study: Collaborator samples came from the United States, Italy and Spain and covered acute and convalescent phases of COVID-19. The material from the prospective study consisted of cDNA or gDNA derived from T cells, B-cell-depleted T cells, or PBMCs. HLA class I and class II types, where available, came from metadata supplied by the sample provider rather than from assay-based typing. Deeply sampled blood TCRbeta repertoires from subjects exposed to, actively infected with, or recovered from COVID-19 were included in the dataset. A freely available public database, intended as a resource for researchers studying the immune response to SARS-CoV-2, is where the repertoires were released. Nearly every sample came with metadata listing a de-identified subject ID, COVID-19 status, age in years and sex. Samples came from the ongoing ImmuneRACE study (first 160 participants) plus 1,254 subjects from 6 global collaborators.

Deletion took 3 bases off V and 8 bases off J, with a span of 17 bases between the germline ends. Its CDR3 holds 15 amino acids, cysteine through phenylalanine. CDR3 DNA is the only sequence kept; it has 45 bases, read in frame from the first base. Taken from the germline V gene (reference sequence), the CDR1 and CDR2 loops are GTSNPN and SVGIG. Broad study findings and their caveats: Clinical and demographic metadata were provided uncurated, with the amount varying by source and participant.

Specimen: peripheral blood. The receptor was isolated from a woman under 40 who had recovered from COVID-19. Recombination linked TRBV30 to TRBJ1-6; the D gene is perhaps TRBD1, on 5 matching bases. In nucleotide form, the sequence is TGTGCCTGGAGCGCCGGTTGGGGCAATTATTCACCCCTCCACTTT. Its product reads: CAWSAGWGNYSPLHF.